This T cell receptor beta chain was sequenced in a study of blood T cell repertoires in COVID-19. Assay used: immunoSEQ multiplex PCR; TCRdb lists only in-frame clones, some missing. The table lists under 75,000 clones, around 81% of them singletons. CDR1 and CDR2 (germline): GTSNPN, SVGIG (reference sequence). This CDR3 has 15 residues. V lost 2 bases, J lost 3 bases, and 17 bases lay in between. This clone has only one observation. The sequenced material came from peripheral blood. This receptor was identified in a man aged 55 to 70 with acute or convalescent COVID-19. The rearrangement links TRBV30 to TRBJ2-7; a weak D match, TRBD1 (6 bases). CDR3 region: CAWSTFHTGYYEQYF. The CDR3 DNA reads TGTGCCTGGAGTACCTTTCACACAGGGTACTACGAGCAGTACTTC.